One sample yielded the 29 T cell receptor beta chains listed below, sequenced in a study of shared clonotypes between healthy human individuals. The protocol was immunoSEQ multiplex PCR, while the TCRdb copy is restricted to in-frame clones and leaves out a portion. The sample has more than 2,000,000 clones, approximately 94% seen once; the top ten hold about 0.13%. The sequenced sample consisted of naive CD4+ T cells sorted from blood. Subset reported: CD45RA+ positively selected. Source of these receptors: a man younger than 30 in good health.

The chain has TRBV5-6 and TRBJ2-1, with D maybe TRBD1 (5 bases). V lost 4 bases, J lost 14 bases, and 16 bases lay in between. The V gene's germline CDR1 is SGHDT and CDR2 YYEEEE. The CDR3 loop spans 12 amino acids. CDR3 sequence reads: CASSPPTGAEFF. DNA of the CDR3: TGTGCCAGCAGCCCACCGACTGGGGCCGAGTTCTTC.

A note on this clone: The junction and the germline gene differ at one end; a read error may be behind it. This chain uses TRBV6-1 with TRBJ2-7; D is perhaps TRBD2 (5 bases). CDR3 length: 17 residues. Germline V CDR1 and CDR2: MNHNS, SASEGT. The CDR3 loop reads CAISEPLGNSGSYEQYF. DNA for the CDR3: TGTGCCATCAGTGAGCCACTCGGGAACTCCGGCTCCTACGAGCAGTACTTC.

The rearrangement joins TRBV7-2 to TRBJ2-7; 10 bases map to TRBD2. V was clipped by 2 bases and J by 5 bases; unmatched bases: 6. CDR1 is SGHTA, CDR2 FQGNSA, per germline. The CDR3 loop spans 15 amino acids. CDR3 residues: CASSLSGRADDEQYF. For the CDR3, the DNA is TGTGCCAGCAGCTTAAGCGGGAGGGCCGACGACGAGCAGTACTTC.

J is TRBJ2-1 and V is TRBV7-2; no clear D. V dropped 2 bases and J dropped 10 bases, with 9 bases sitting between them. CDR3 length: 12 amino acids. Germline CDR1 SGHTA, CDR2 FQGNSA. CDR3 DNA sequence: TGTGCCAGCAGCTTAAGGGTCGGCGAGCAGTTCTTC. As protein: CASSLRVGEQFF.

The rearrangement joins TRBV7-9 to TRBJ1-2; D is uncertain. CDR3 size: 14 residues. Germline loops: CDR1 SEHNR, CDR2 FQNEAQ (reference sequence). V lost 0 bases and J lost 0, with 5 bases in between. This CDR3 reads CASSLANTNYGYTF. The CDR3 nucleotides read TGTGCCAGCAGCTTAGCAAATACTAACTATGGCTACACCTTC.

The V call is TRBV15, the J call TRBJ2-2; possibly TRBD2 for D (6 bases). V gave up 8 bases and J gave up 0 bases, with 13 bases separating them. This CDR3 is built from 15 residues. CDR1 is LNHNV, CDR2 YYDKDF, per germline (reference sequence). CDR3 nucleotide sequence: TGTGCCACCCACGCCGGCGGGACGAACACCGGGGAGCTGTTTTTT. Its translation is CATHAGGTNTGELFF.

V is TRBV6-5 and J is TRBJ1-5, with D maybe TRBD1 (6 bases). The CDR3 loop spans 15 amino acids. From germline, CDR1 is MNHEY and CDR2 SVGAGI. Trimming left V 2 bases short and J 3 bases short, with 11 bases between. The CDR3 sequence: CASSYSSGANQPQHF. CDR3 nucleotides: TGTGCCAGCAGTTACAGTTCAGGGGCCAATCAGCCCCAGCATTTT.

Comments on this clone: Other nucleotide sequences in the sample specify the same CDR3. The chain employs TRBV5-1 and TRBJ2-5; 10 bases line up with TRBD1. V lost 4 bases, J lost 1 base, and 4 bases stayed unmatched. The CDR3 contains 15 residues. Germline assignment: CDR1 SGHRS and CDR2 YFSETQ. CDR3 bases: TGCGCCAGCAGCCCAGGGACAGGGGCCCAAGAGACCCAGTACTTC. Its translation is CASSPGTGAQETQYF.

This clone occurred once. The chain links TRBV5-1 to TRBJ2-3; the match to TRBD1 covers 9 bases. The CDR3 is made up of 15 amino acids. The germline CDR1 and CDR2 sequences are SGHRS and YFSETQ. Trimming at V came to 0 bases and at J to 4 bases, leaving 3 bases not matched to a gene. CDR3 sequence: CASSLEGTGSDTQYF. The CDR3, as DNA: TGCGCCAGCAGCTTGGAGGGGACAGGGTCAGATACGCAGTATTTT.

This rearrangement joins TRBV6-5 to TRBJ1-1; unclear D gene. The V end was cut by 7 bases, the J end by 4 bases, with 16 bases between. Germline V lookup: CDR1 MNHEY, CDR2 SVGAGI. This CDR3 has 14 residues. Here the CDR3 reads CASTPARQTTEAFF. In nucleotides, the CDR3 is TGTGCCAGCACCCCGGCCCGGCAGACCACTGAAGCTTTCTTT.

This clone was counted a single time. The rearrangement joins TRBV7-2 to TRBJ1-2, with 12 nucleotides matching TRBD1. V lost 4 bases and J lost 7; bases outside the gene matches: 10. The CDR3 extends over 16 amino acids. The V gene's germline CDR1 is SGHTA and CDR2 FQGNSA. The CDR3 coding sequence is TGTGCCAGCAGCTCCGCCACGGGACAGGGGGCGGCTGGCTACACCTTC. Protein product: CASSSATGQGAAGYTF. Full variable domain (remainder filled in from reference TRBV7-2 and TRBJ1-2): GAGVSQSPSNKVTEKGKDVELRCDPISGHTALYWYRQSLGQGLEFLIYFQGNSAPDKSGLPSDRFSAERTGGSVSTLTIQRTQQEDSAVYLCASSSATGQGAAGYTFGSGTRLTVV.

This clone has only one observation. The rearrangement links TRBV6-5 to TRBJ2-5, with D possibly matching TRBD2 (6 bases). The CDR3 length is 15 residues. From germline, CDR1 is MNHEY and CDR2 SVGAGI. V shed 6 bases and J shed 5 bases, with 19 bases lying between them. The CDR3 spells CASSWGLSLGETQYF. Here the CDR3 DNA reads TGTGCCAGCAGCTGGGGACTGTCCCTTGGGGAGACCCAGTACTTC.

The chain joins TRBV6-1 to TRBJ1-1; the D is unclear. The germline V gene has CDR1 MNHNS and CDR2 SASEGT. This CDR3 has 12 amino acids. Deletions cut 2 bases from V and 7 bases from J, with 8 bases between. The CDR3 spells CASSEYTFEAFF. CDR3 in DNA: TGTGCCAGCAGTGAATATACCTTTGAAGCTTTCTTT.

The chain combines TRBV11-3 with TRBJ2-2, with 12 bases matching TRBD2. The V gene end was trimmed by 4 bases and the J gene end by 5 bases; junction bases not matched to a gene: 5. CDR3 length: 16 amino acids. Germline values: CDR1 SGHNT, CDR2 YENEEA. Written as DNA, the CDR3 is TGTGCCAGCAGCTCTCCGACTAGCGGGGGAACCGGGGAGCTGTTTTTT. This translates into CASSSPTSGGTGELFF.

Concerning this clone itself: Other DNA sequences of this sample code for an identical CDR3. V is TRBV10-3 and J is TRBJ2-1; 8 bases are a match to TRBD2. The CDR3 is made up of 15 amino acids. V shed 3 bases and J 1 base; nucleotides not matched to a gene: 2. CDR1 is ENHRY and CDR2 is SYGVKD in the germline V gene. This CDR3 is CAISESGSSYNEQFF. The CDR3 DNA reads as TGTGCCATCAGTGAAAGCGGGAGTTCCTACAATGAGCAGTTCTTC.

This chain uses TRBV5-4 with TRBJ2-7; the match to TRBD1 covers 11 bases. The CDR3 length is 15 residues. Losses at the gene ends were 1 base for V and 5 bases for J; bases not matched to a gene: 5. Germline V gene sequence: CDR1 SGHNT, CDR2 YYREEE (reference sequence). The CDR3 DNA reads TGTGCCAGCAGCTTGCCAGGGACAGGGGGTCACGAGCAGTACTTC. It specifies CASSLPGTGGHEQYF.

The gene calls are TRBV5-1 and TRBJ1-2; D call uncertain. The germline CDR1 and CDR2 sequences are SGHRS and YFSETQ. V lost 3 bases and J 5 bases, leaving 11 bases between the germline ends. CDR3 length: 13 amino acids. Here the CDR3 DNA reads TGCGCCAGCAGCTCAGCCGCCGAGTATGGCTACACCTTC. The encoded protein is CASSSAAEYGYTF.

The CDR3 is CASRTEGFRTQYF. DNA of the CDR3: TGTGCCAGCAGGACGGAGGGCTTCAGGACGCAGTATTTT. V and J are TRBV6-5 and TRBJ2-3; tentatively, D is TRBD2 (6 bases). CDR1 and CDR2 from the germline V gene are MNHEY and SVGAGI. The CDR3 runs to 13 residues. V was pared by 6 bases and J by 9 bases, with 16 bases between.

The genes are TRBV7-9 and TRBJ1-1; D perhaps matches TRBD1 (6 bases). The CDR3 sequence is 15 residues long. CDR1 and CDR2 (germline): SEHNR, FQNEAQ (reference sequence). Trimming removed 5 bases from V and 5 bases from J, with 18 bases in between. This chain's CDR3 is CASSLSQGMGTEAFF. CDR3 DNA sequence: TGTGCCAGCAGCCTCTCGCAGGGGATGGGGACTGAAGCTTTCTTT.

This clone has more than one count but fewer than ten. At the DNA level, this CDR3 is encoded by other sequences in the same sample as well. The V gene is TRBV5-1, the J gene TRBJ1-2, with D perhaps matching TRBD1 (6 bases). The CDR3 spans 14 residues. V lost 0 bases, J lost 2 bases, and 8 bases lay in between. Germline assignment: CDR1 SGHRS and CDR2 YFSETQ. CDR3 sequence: CASSLEDRNYGYTF. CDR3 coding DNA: TGCGCCAGCAGCTTGGAGGACAGAAACTATGGCTACACCTTC.

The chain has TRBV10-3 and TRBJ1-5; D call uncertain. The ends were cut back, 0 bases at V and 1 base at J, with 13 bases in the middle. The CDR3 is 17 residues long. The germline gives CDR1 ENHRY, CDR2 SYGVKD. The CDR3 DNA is TGTGCCATCAGTGAGTCCGACGGTGCCGTAAGCAATCAGCCCCAGCATTTT. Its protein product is CAISESDGAVSNQPQHF.

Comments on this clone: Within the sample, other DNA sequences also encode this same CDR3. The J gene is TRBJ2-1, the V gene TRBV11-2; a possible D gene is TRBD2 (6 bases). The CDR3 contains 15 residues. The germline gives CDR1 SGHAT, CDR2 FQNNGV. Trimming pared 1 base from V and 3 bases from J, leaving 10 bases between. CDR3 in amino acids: CASSLGLASYNEQFF. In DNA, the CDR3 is TGTGCCAGCAGCTTAGGGCTAGCGAGCTACAATGAGCAGTTCTTC.

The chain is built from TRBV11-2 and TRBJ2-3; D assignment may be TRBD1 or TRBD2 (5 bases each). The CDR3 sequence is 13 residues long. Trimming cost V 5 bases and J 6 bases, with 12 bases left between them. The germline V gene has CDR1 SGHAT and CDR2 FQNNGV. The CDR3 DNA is TGTGCCAGCAGCCCGGGACGAATGGATACGCAGTATTTT. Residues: CASSPGRMDTQYF. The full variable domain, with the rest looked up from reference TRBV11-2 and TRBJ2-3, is EAGVAQSPRYKIIEKRQSVAFWCNPISGHATLYWYQQILGQGPKLLIQFQNNGVVDDSQLPKDRFSAERLKGVDSTLKIQPAKLEDSAVYLCASSPGRMDTQYFGPGTRLTVL.

The CDR3 protein is CASSEAGELFF. In DNA, the CDR3 is TGTGCCAGCAGCGAGGCCGGGGAGCTGTTTTTT. The chain links TRBV5-6 to TRBJ2-2, with no clear D. V was trimmed by 4 bases and J by 6 bases, leaving 4 bases between them. The length of the CDR3 is 11 residues. Germline lookup yields CDR1 SGHDT and CDR2 YYEEEE.

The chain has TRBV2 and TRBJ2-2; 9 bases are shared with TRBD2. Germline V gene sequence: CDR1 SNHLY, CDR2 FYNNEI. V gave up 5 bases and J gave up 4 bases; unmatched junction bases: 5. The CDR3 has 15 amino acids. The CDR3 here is CASSTSGGPTGELFF. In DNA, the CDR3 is TGTGCCAGCAGTACCAGCGGGGGGCCCACCGGGGAGCTGTTTTTT.

The CDR3 DNA reads as TGCGCCAGCAGCCTCGACGGTCCCACCAACGAGCAGTACTTC. It codes for CASSLDGPTNEQYF. The chain employs TRBV5-1 and TRBJ2-7; D gene unclear. CDR3 length: 14 residues. The germline V gene has CDR1 SGHRS and CDR2 YFSETQ. Trimming took 4 bases from V and 5 from J, leaving 16 bases between them. Together with reference TRBV5-1 and TRBJ2-7, the CDR3 gives the full variable domain: KAGVTQTPRYLIKTRGQQVTLSCSPISGHRSVSWYQQTPGQGLQFLFEYFSETQRNKGNFPGRFSGRQFSNSRSEMNVSTLELGDSALYLCASSLDGPTNEQYFGPGTRLTVT.

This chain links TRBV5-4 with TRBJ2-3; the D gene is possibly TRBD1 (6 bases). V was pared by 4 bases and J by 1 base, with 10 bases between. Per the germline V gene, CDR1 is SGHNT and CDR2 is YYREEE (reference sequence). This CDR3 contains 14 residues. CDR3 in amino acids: CASSERQGTDTQYF. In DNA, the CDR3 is TGTGCCAGCAGCGAAAGACAGGGCACAGATACGCAGTATTTT.

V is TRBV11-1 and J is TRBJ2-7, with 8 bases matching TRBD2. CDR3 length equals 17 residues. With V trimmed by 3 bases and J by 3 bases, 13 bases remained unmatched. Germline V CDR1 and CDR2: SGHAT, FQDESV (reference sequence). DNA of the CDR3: TGTGCCAGCAGCTTCTTGGCGGGGGGCCAGAGGCACTACGAGCAGTACTTC. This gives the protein CASSFLAGGQRHYEQYF.

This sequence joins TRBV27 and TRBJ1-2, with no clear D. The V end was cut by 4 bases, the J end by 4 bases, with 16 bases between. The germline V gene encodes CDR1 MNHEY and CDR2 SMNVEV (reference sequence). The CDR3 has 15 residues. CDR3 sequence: CASSSHGSLGYGYTF. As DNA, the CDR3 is TGTGCCAGCAGTTCCCACGGGTCCCTGGGCTATGGCTACACCTTC.